This T cell receptor (beta chain) originates from a study of cytomegalovirus exposure and HLA in healthy donors. Study-wide findings and caveats: Across donors, sequencing depth was assumed by presence/absence analyses to be roughly uniform. The study recorded over 150 TCR beta chains that were cytomegalovirus-associated. No immune exposure information besides CMV serostatus was available.

CDR3 size: 11 residues. Looked up from germline, CDR1 is SGDLS and CDR2 is YYNGEE. The ends were cut back, 4 bases at V and 7 bases at J, with 6 bases in the middle. Notes on this clone: No antigen is known for it.

PCR was performed using 60 Vbeta and 13 Jbeta primers. The repertoire was sequenced with immunoSEQ multiplex PCR; TCRdb's copy has only in-frame clones and lacks some. Among 95,000 or so clones listed, about 74% were seen once. Donors sampled were nominally healthy, though unrecorded immune exposures were likely. V gene TRBV9 combines with J gene TRBJ2-1; D remains unclear. The TCR was taken from a woman aged 45-65 years in good health and CMV-seropositive. Sequencing input: PBMCs. The DNA of the CDR3 is TGTGCCAGCAGCTCTAGAAATGAGCAGTTCTTC. Amino acid sequence: CASSSRNEQFF.